This T cell receptor beta chain was captured by sequencing in a study of T cell repertoires in cytomegalovirus infection. Study-wide background: Shared public TCR beta signatures pointed to both CMV infection and a matching HLA type.

TCRdb itself ran the reads through MiXCR, one entry per CDR3 protein. The repertoire holds 150,000 to 200,000 distinct CDR3 sequences, with approximately 14% as singletons. Study observations and caveats: Dominating the ex vivo response were TCR beta clonotypes that were CMV-specific and HLA-C-restricted. There were carriers of CMV plus the relevant HLA, and cumulative public TCR beta family frequency identified them.

Unmatched junction bases numbered 9, after V lost 3 bases and J lost 0 bases. Germline CDR1 and CDR2: ENHRY and SYGVKD. This CDR3 is 19 amino acids long. As to this clonotype: As yet, its antigen is unknown.

The sequence was collected from a human donor in good health (CMV status not recorded). Some clones in this sample may be carry-over from other donors' samples. The chain carries TRBV10-3 and TRBJ2-4; 12 bases map to TRBD1. The sequencing input was PBMCs. CDR3 residues: CAISERGTGGYGAKNIQYF. The CDR3 nucleotides are TGTGCCATCAGTGAACGCGGGACAGGGGGCTACGGAGCCAAAAACATTCAGTACTTC.